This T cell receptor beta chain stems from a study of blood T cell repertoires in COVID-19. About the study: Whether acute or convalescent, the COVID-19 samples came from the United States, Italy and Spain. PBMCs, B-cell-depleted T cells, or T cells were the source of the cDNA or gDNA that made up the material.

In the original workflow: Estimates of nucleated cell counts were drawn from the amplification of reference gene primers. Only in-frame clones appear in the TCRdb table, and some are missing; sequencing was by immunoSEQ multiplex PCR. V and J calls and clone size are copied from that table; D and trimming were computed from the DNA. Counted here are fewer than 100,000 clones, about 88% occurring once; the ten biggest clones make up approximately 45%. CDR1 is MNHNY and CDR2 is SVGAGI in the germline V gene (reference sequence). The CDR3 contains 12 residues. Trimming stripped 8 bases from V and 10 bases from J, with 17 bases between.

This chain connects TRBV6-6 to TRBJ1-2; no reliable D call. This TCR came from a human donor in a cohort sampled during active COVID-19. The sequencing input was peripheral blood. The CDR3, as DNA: TGTGCCAGCGGTACCGAAACTTTAGTCTACACCTTC. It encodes CASGTETLVYTF.